This T cell receptor (beta chain) is drawn from a study of T cells after yellow fever vaccination. From the 5' RACE reads, TCRdb called clonotypes with MiXCR, one entry per CDR3 protein. Of more than 250,000 distinct CDR3 sequences listed, around 7% are singletons. Between the trimmed V and J ends, which lost 1 base and 5 bases, there was a span of 17 bases. The CDR3 totals 16 residues. Germline V gene lookup returns CDR1 LNHNV and CDR2 YYDKDF (reference sequence). This chain uses TRBV15 with TRBJ2-5; D uncertain. The specimen was PBMCs, collected 45 days after the first yellow fever vaccination. This TCR was sampled from a man between 18 and 35 years old who received the YFV17D yellow fever vaccine. CDR3 loop: CATSRVLATGRETQYF. The CDR3 DNA follows: TGTGCCACCAGCAGAGTTCTCGCTACCGGGCGGGAGACCCAGTACTTC.